The clone carrying this T cell receptor beta chain appeared a few times. The antigen remains undetermined. These data are taken from a study of identical twins. Per germline, CDR1 DFQATT and CDR2 SNEGSKA (reference sequence). The junction had 7 bases not matched to a gene; V was cut back by 5 bases and J by 7 bases. This CDR3 comprises 13 residues. MiXCR, run by TCRdb on the 5' RACE reads, gives a single entry per CDR3 protein. Here the sample spans 430,000 or so distinct CDR3 sequences, roughly 26% being singletons. Notes on the study in general: A partial confounding effect on zero-insertion analyses could come from invariant MAIT and iNKT cells.

The same specimen was also included in a second study, on T cells expressing NK-cell markers. As reported in that work: Out of eight donors sequenced, seven tested HCMV-seropositive and the remaining one seronegative. Clones of NKG2C+ T cells that had expanded were of unclear HCMV specificity.

The sequenced material came from CD4+ T cells sorted from blood. The chain employs TRBV20-1 and TRBJ1-2, with TRBD1 matching 10 bases. This clonotype was obtained from a woman aged 18-29 years in good health. CDR3: CSAGDRGKPGYTF. CDR3 nucleotide sequence: TGCAGTGCTGGGGACAGGGGCAAGCCTGGCTACACCTTC.